This T cell receptor (beta chain) was documented in a study of T cell responses to AZD1222 COVID-19 vaccine. Sequenced by immunoSEQ multiplex PCR; TCRdb stores in-frame clones only, minus some. The profile shows some 200,000 clones, under 95% of them singletons. Study-wide results and limits: Nearly half of unique spike-specific TCRs reportedly avoided B.1.351 and B.1.1.7 mutated regions. CD4 TCRs linked to vaccination spanned spike, dominating at 160-218 and 743-854.

Notes on this clone: Its specificity is unknown.

Doses given second, at about 4 or about 12 weeks, were pooled. V lost 4 bases to trimming and J lost 0 bases, with 6 bases between them. Germline CDR1 reads MRHNA; CDR2 reads SNTAGT. The CDR3 totals 13 residues. The chain carries TRBV6-4 and TRBJ1-1, with D unclear. This TCR was recovered from an adult who received the AZD1222 COVID-19 vaccine. The sample was peripheral blood, taken 28 days after the second AZD1222 dose. The CDR3 protein is CASSVRMNTEAFF. The DNA for the CDR3 is TGTGCCAGCAGTGTGAGGATGAACACTGAAGCTTTCTTT.